The 10 T cell receptor beta chains listed next were all sequenced from one sample in a study of identical twins. TCRdb used MiXCR to reprocess the 5' RACE reads, holding one entry per CDR3 protein. Here the sample spans roughly 480,000 distinct CDR3 sequences, 24% being singletons. The sample was also linked to a second study, of T cells expressing NK-cell markers.

Specimen: CD4+ T cells sorted from blood. These receptors were taken from a young woman in good health.

V gene TRBV29-1 combines with J gene TRBJ2-5, with 12 bases that match TRBD2. The CDR3 totals 17 residues. The V and J ends lost 3 bases and 2 bases, in that order; junction bases with no gene match: 10. CDR1 and CDR2 (germline): SQVTM, ANQGSEA. The CDR3 nucleotides are TGCAGCGTTGAGCCAGGCCCAGGGACTAGCGGGCAAGAGACCCAGTACTTC. It is translated as CSVEPGPGTSGQETQYF.

This clonotype was counted once. The chain has TRBV20-1 and TRBJ2-7, with 10 bases that match TRBD2. The trim removed 3 bases at V and 3 bases at J, leaving 5 bases unmatched. CDR1 and CDR2 from the germline V gene are DFQATT and SNEGSKA (reference sequence). The CDR3 is 14 residues long. CDR3 DNA: TGCAGTGCTAGGAAGGGACTAGCGTACTACGAGCAGTACTTC. As protein: CSARKGLAYYEQYF.

V is TRBV7-9 and J is TRBJ1-2, with a weak D call TRBD1 (5 bases). V was pared by 5 bases and J by 3 bases, with 13 bases between. Germline loops: CDR1 SEHNR, CDR2 FQNEAQ (reference sequence). CDR3 length: 14 residues. CDR3 sequence: CASSLTWGDYGYTF. The CDR3 DNA follows: TGTGCCAGCAGCCTCACGTGGGGCGACTATGGCTACACCTTC. Looking up the rest from reference TRBV7-9 and TRBJ1-2 gives the full variable domain: DTGVSQNPRHKITKRGQNVTFRCDPISEHNRLYWYRQTLGQGPEFLTYFQNEAQLEKSRLLSDRFSAERPKGSFSTLEIQRTEQGDSAMYLCASSLTWGDYGYTFGSGTRLTVV.

This clonotype has just a few counts. The chain uses TRBV29-1 and TRBJ1-1; D is possibly TRBD1 (5 bases). Germline lookup yields CDR1 SQVTM and CDR2 ANQGSEA. The CDR3 length is 19 residues. V dropped 5 bases and J dropped 3 bases, with 31 bases sitting between them. This CDR3 reads CSVPTSWGSRQGPHTEAFF. The CDR3 DNA is TGCAGCGTTCCTACCTCTTGGGGGTCTCGCCAGGGACCCCACACTGAAGCTTTCTTT.

V is TRBV7-2 and J is TRBJ2-5; 7 nucleotides align to TRBD2. V was pared by 2 bases and J by 5 bases, with 11 bases of the junction left unmatched. The CDR3 is made up of 16 amino acids. Germline CDR1 SGHTA, CDR2 FQGNSA. In DNA, the CDR3 is TGTGCCAGCAGCTTAAATCAGCGGGACCCGACGGAGACCCAGTACTTC. Translation gives CASSLNQRDPTETQYF.

The chain employs TRBV6-5 and TRBJ2-6; 7 bases match TRBD1. CDR3 length: 16 residues. The J segment lost 4 bases and the V segment lost 4 bases, leaving 7 bases of the junction unmatched. Germline CDR1 reads MNHEY; CDR2 reads SVGAGI. In nucleotides, the CDR3 is TGTGCCAGCAGTTCACACAGGGGATCAGGGGCCAACGTCCTGACTTTC. This sequence encodes CASSSHRGSGANVLTF.

The chain employs TRBV7-2 and TRBJ1-1; D may be TRBD1 (5 bases). V lost 3 bases and J 11 bases, leaving 16 bases between the germline ends. The V gene's germline CDR1 is SGHTA and CDR2 FQGNSA. The CDR3 spans 13 residues. CDR3 protein: CASSFSGGTGAFF. The DNA for the CDR3 is TGTGCCAGCAGCTTTTCCGGAGGGACGGGGGCTTTCTTT.

The V call is TRBV7-9, the J call TRBJ1-2, with D perhaps TRBD1 (6 bases). Germline V gene data show CDR1 as SEHNR and CDR2 as FQNEAQ (reference sequence). There are 12 residues in the CDR3. Trimming pared 7 bases from V and 4 bases from J, leaving 10 bases between. The CDR3 is CASNAGAYGYTF. In DNA, the CDR3 is TGTGCCAGCAACGCGGGGGCCTATGGCTACACCTTC.

This clonotype has a handful of counts. This chain links TRBV6-5 with TRBJ2-7, with D maybe TRBD1 (7 bases). The CDR3 is 15 residues long. The ends were cut back, 2 bases at V and 3 bases at J, with 14 bases in the middle. In germline, CDR1 is MNHEY, CDR2 SVGAGI. The CDR3 spells CASSYGGTVNYEQYF. CDR3 sequence (DNA): TGTGCCAGCAGTTACGGCGGGACAGTGAACTACGAGCAGTACTTC.

The CDR3 loop is CSARILGRGHTGELFF. CDR3 DNA: TGCAGTGCTAGGATACTTGGGCGGGGGCACACCGGGGAGCTGTTTTTT. This chain connects TRBV20-1 to TRBJ2-2; a weak D match, TRBD2 (7 bases). V was shortened by 3 bases and J by 3 bases, with 17 bases between the two germline ends. The CDR3 length is 16 residues. Germline V lookup: CDR1 DFQATT, CDR2 SNEGSKA (reference sequence).